Included here is one T cell receptor beta chain sequence, with context. A read error may account for a junction end that differs from germline. The CDR3 contains 10 residues. CDR1 is SQVTM and CDR2 is ANQGSEA in the germline V gene. Method: immunoSEQ multiplex PCR; TCRdb's copy keeps in-frame clones and lacks some. The repertoire holds about 84,000 clones, with about 73% as singletons. This sample is drawn from a study of blood T cell repertoires in COVID-19. As for the study in general: Samples of COVID-19 (acute and convalescent) were obtained from the United States, Italy and Spain. PBMCs, B-cell-depleted T cells, or T cells provided the cDNA or gDNA that made up the material.

This TCR derives from a man between 50 and 59 years old with active or convalescent COVID-19. V is TRBV29-1 and J is TRBJ1-2; D uncertain. The specimen was peripheral blood. The CDR3 here is CSVGEPHYAF. As DNA, the CDR3 is TGCAGCGTTGGCGAACCCCACTACGCCTTC.